These 25 T cell receptor beta chains were all obtained from the same sample, sequenced in a study of T cell repertoires in cytomegalovirus infection (dated by TCRdb to about 2019). For sequencing, an Illumina HiSeq 1500 was employed. TCRdb itself trimmed the public reads at Q25 with fastp, ran MiXCR and retained productive beta chains. A single entry per CDR3 protein holds the most common genes and DNA from its merged rows. This sample is represented by 150,000 to 190,000 distinct CDR3 sequences; roughly a quarter of them were singletons. The top ten clones comprise approximately 11% of the sample. Input material: PBMCs. The origin of the receptors is a human donor in good health (CMV status not recorded). Some clones in this sample may be carry-over from other donors' samples.

This chain links TRBV15 with TRBJ2-7; D is uncertain. Between the trimmed V and J ends, which lost 1 base and 6 bases, there was a span of 7 bases. Germline values: CDR1 LNHNV, CDR2 YYDKDF (reference sequence). The CDR3 contains 12 residues. This CDR3 is CATSRVGGEQYF. CDR3 DNA sequence: TGTGCCACCAGCAGAGTTGGTGGCGAGCAGTACTTC.

The gene calls are TRBV9 and TRBJ2-7; 9 positions agree with TRBD2. The germline gives CDR1 SGDLS, CDR2 YYNGEE. The CDR3 runs to 15 residues. Germline trimming cut 0 bases from V and 2 bases from J; bases unmatched to any gene: 3. The CDR3 DNA sequence: TGTGCCAGCAGCGTAGGGCTAGCGGGAACCTACGAGCAGTACTTC. The encoded protein is CASSVGLAGTYEQYF.

The V and J genes are TRBV14 and TRBJ2-7, with 9 bases fitting TRBD1. This CDR3 has 16 residues. Looked up from germline, CDR1 is SGHDN and CDR2 is FVKESK. After removal of 2 bases from V and 7 bases from J, the junction contained 12 bases not matched to a gene. The CDR3 sequence is CASSQYFGTGSEEQYF. CDR3 in DNA: TGTGCCAGCAGCCAATATTTCGGGACAGGGTCTGAAGAGCAGTACTTC.

In its sample, this clonotype was seen a few times. This chain connects TRBV19 to TRBJ1-5, with D perhaps TRBD1 (5 bases). This CDR3 region has 14 residues. Germline-derived CDR1 and CDR2 are LNHDA and SQIVND (reference sequence). V dropped 2 bases and J dropped 3 bases, with 8 bases sitting between them. CDR3 sequence: CASSIRDHNQPQHF. CDR3 DNA: TGTGCCAGTAGTATACGGGACCACAATCAGCCCCAGCATTTT.

The V call is TRBV2, the J call TRBJ2-5, with 9 positions matching TRBD2. This CDR3 spans 15 amino acids. J gave up 0 bases and V 6 bases, and 5 bases lay outside the gene matches. Germline assignment: CDR1 SNHLY and CDR2 FYNNEI. Written as DNA, the CDR3 is TGTGCCAGCAGATCCAGACTAGCGGACCAAGAGACCCAGTACTTC. This translates into CASRSRLADQETQYF. The full variable domain, with the rest looked up from reference TRBV2 and TRBJ2-5, is EPEVTQTPSHQVTQMGQEVILRCVPISNHLYFYWYRQILGQKVEFLVSFYNNEISEKSEIFDDQFSVERPDGSNFTLKIRSTKLEDSAMYFCASRSRLADQETQYFGPGTRLLVL.

This clonotype was picked up a small number of times. The chain links TRBV28 to TRBJ2-7; 13 bases align to TRBD2. Germline loops: CDR1 MDHEN, CDR2 SYDVKM. The trim removed 6 bases at V and 4 bases at J, leaving 9 bases unmatched. The CDR3 covers 16 residues. The CDR3 loop reads CASSLGLAGVGYEQYF. DNA of the CDR3: TGTGCCAGCAGCTTAGGACTAGCGGGAGTAGGTTACGAGCAGTACTTC. The whole variable domain, remainder taken from reference TRBV28 and TRBJ2-7, is DVKVTQSSRYLVKRTGEKVFLECVQDMDHENMFWYRQDPGLGLRLIYFSYDVKMKEKGDIPEGYSVSREKKERFSLILESASTNQTSMYLCASSLGLAGVGYEQYFGPGTRLTVT.

In regard to this clonotype: The junction shows a germline mismatch at one end, possibly a read error. The gene calls are TRBV7-2 and TRBJ1-4; D is unclear. The CDR3 has 14 residues. Germline V gene sequence: CDR1 SGHTA, CDR2 FQGNSA. CDR3 coding DNA: TGTGCCGGCAGCTTCGGGCAGTATGGGGAAATACTGTTTTTT. Its translation: CAGSFGQYGEILFF. Using reference TRBV7-2 and TRBJ1-4 for the parts outside the CDR3, the full variable domain is GAGVSQSPSNKVTEKGKDVELRCDPISGHTALYWYRQSLGQGLEFLIYFQGNSAPDKSGLPSDRFSAERTGGSVSTLTIQRTQQEDSAVYLCAGSFGQYGEILFFGSGTQLSVL.

A few counts support this clonotype. This rearrangement joins TRBV5-6 to TRBJ2-5, with D possibly called TRBD1 or TRBD2 (6 bases each). Germline CDR1 SGHDT, CDR2 YYEEEE. This CDR3 is built from 15 residues. V lost 4 bases, J lost 5 bases, and 18 bases lay in between. CDR3 DNA sequence: TGTGCCAGCAGCCCCCGTCGGGGGCTGGGGGAGACCCAGTACTTC. Translation: CASSPRRGLGETQYF.

This clonotype occurred a few times. J is TRBJ2-2 and V is TRBV28, with 14 nucleotides matching TRBD2. The CDR3 contains 15 residues. The germline V gene encodes CDR1 MDHEN and CDR2 SYDVKM. V dropped 7 bases and J dropped 7; count of bases not matched to a gene: 5. The CDR3 sequence: CASMGLAGVIGELFF. As DNA, the CDR3 is TGTGCCAGCATGGGACTAGCGGGAGTTATCGGGGAGCTGTTTTTT.

This clonotype has just a few counts. V is TRBV28 and J is TRBJ1-2, with a weak D call TRBD1 (5 bases). V lost 7 bases to trimming and J lost 3 bases, with 12 bases between them. This CDR3 region has 13 residues. Germline values: CDR1 MDHEN, CDR2 SYDVKM. CDR3 nucleotides: TGTGCCAGCAAGGGGACCTCCCACTATGGCTACACCTTC. Translated: CASKGTSHYGYTF.

Ten or more counts support this clonotype. The chain links TRBV7-8 to TRBJ2-3; 9 bases map to TRBD2. Per germline, CDR1 SGHVS and CDR2 FQNEAQ. This CDR3 spans 16 amino acids. V gave up 4 bases and J gave up 0 bases; unmatched junction bases: 5. The CDR3 sequence is CASSSLTSGSTDTQYF. The CDR3 DNA is TGTGCCAGCAGCTCACTTACTAGCGGGAGCACAGATACGCAGTATTTT.

This clonotype was detected only a few times. This chain joins TRBV6-5 and TRBJ1-5; D is unresolved. This CDR3 has 12 amino acids. The germline CDR1 and CDR2 sequences are MNHEY and SVGAGI. V lost 2 bases to trimming and J lost 11 bases, with 10 bases between them. The DNA of the CDR3 is TGTGCCAGCAGTTACCCCGACGGGGCCCAGCATTTT. It is translated as CASSYPDGAQHF.

A few counts support this clonotype. The chain is built from TRBV2 and TRBJ2-7; 11 positions agree with TRBD1. The CDR3 loop spans 13 amino acids. With 8 bases clipped from V and 2 bases from J, the junction kept 2 bases outside the gene matches. Per the germline V gene, CDR1 is SNHLY and CDR2 is FYNNEI. The CDR3: CASSGQGAYEQYF. The CDR3 nucleotides read TGTGCCAGCTCGGGACAGGGGGCCTACGAGCAGTACTTC.

The chain couples TRBV6-2 or TRBV6-3 to TRBJ2-1; 7 nucleotides match TRBD1. CDR3 size: 12 residues. Trimming removed 5 bases from V and 5 bases from J; junction bases left unmatched: 0. Germline CDR1 and CDR2: MNHEY and SVGEGT. DNA of the CDR3: TGTGCCAGCAGTGGGACAGACAATGAGCAGTTCTTC. Encoded protein: CASSGTDNEQFF.

The J gene is TRBJ1-1, the V gene TRBV4-1; tentatively, D is TRBD1 (6 bases). Germline V lookup: CDR1 MGHRA, CDR2 YSYEKL. V lost 4 bases to trimming and J lost 0 bases, with 9 bases between them. This CDR3 has 14 residues. The chain's CDR3 is CASSPGAMNTEAFF. CDR3 coding DNA: TGCGCCAGCAGCCCGGGGGCCATGAACACTGAAGCTTTCTTT.

Only a few counts were recorded for this clonotype. The chain has TRBV24-1 and TRBJ2-1, with a weak D call TRBD1 (5 bases). The CDR3 runs to 17 residues. The germline V gene has CDR1 KGHDR and CDR2 SFDVKD. Trimming removed 0 bases at V and 5 bases at J, with 16 bases between. CDR3 DNA: TGTGCCACCAGTGATTTGAGCCAAGTAGGGGTGGACAATGAGCAGTTCTTC. The encoded protein is CATSDLSQVGVDNEQFF.

This clonotype was counted between two and nine times. This chain joins TRBV3-1 and TRBJ1-2, with D unclear. CDR1 LGHDT and CDR2 YNNKEL come from the germline V gene (reference sequence). The V and J ends lost 3 bases and 8 bases respectively, with 13 bases between them. The CDR3 totals 13 residues. The CDR3 DNA reads TGTGCCAGCAGCCAGACATCAACGCGAGGCTACACCTTC. The encoded protein is CASSQTSTRGYTF.

The chain employs TRBV7-9 and TRBJ1-1, with D uncertain. Germline V lookup: CDR1 SEHNR, CDR2 FQNEAQ (reference sequence). V was trimmed by 6 bases and J by 2 bases, leaving 7 bases between them. The CDR3 contains 12 residues. Here the CDR3 reads CASRTANTEAFF. DNA for the CDR3: TGTGCCAGCAGAACAGCCAACACTGAAGCTTTCTTT.

Comment on this clonotype: At one end the junction does not follow the germline gene, possibly because of a read error. The rearrangement uses TRBV27 and TRBJ2-3, with 9 bases aligning to TRBD2. CDR3 length equals 15 residues. Germline lookup yields CDR1 MNHEY and CDR2 SMNVEV (reference sequence). CDR3 coding DNA: TGTGCCAGCAGCCAGACTAGCGGAAGCACAGATATGCAGTATTTT. Residues: CASSQTSGSTDMQYF.

This clonotype has only a few counts. The V call is TRBV30, the J call TRBJ2-7; D could derive from TRBD1 or TRBD2 (5 bases each). The CDR3 is 13 amino acids. Germline assignment: CDR1 GTSNPN and CDR2 SVGIG (reference sequence). Trimming removed 1 base from V and 4 bases from J, with 11 bases in between. The DNA of the CDR3 is TGTGCCTGGAGTGGGGACCGGTGGTACGAGCAGTACTTC. Amino acids: CAWSGDRWYEQYF.

This clonotype has ten or more counts. The J gene is TRBJ2-1, the V gene TRBV7-6, with 8 bases fitting TRBD2. This CDR3 is built from 14 residues. The junction had 2 bases not matched to a gene; V was cut back by 0 bases and J by 7 bases. CDR1 and CDR2 from the germline V gene are SGHVS and FNYEAQ. CDR3 sequence (DNA): TGTGCCAGCAGCTTAGCGATAGCGGGGAATGAGCAGTTCTTC. Protein: CASSLAIAGNEQFF.

A few counts support this clonotype. V gene TRBV2 combines with J gene TRBJ1-5; 9 bases fit TRBD1. This CDR3 spans 16 amino acids. The junction had 9 bases not matched to a gene; V was cut back by 7 bases and J by 2 bases. Germline V gene data show CDR1 as SNHLY and CDR2 as FYNNEI. CDR3 in amino acids: CASTRDRDYGNQPQHF. The CDR3 bases are TGTGCCAGCACCCGGGACAGGGACTATGGCAATCAGCCCCAGCATTTT.

This clonotype was counted ten times or more. CDR3 sequence: CASSHRADLYTDTQYF. The DNA of the CDR3 is TGTGCCAGCAGCCACCGGGCCGACCTCTACACAGATACGCAGTATTTT. The chain uses TRBV7-2 and TRBJ2-3; D is undetermined. The ends were cut back, 5 bases at V and 2 bases at J, with 17 bases in the middle. This CDR3 is 16 amino acids long. Germline V gives CDR1 SGHTA, CDR2 FQGNSA. The full variable domain, with the rest looked up from reference TRBV7-2 and TRBJ2-3, is GAGVSQSPSNKVTEKGKDVELRCDPISGHTALYWYRQSLGQGLEFLIYFQGNSAPDKSGLPSDRFSAERTGGSVSTLTIQRTQQEDSAVYLCASSHRADLYTDTQYFGPGTRLTVL.

This clonotype occurred a few times. The chain is built from TRBV19 and TRBJ1-2; a possible D gene is TRBD1 (5 bases). The CDR3 extends over 16 amino acids. Germline CDR1 and CDR2: LNHDA and SQIVND (reference sequence). Trimming removed 9 bases from V and 1 base from J, with 21 bases in between. CDR3 in DNA: TGTGCCAGCACCACCATGGGGACTAGCTTTAACTATGGCTACACCTTC. Protein sequence: CASTTMGTSFNYGYTF.

This clonotype was picked up a small number of times. The chain employs TRBV6-1 and TRBJ2-5, with a weak D call TRBD2 (5 bases). Germline loops: CDR1 MNHNS, CDR2 SASEGT. This CDR3 is built from 14 residues. V lost 6 bases to trimming and J lost 3 bases, with 14 bases between them. This CDR3 is CASSRLGREETQYF. The CDR3, as DNA: TGTGCCAGCAGCCGGTTGGGGAGAGAAGAGACCCAGTACTTC.